One sample yielded the 24 T cell receptor beta chains listed below, sequenced in a study of cytomegalovirus exposure and HLA in healthy donors. Both 60 Vbeta primers and 13 Jbeta primers went into the PCR. Profiled with immunoSEQ multiplex PCR; TCRdb holds only in-frame clones, not every one. The table includes approximately 61,000 clones, over 60% detected once. The sequenced sample was PBMCs. The receptors stem from a woman in her fifties or sixties in good health and CMV-seronegative.

This clone was observed a few times. The chain links TRBV7-9 to TRBJ1-2; D gene uncertain. The CDR3 extends over 11 amino acids. Germline CDR1 is SEHNR and CDR2 is FQNEAQ (reference sequence). V lost 2 bases and J lost 7, with 5 bases in between. The chain's CDR3 is CASSLSRGYTF. CDR3 bases: TGTGCCAGCAGCTTATCCCGTGGCTACACCTTC.

Turning to this clone: The sample carries other DNA sequences with the same CDR3. This chain joins TRBV29-1 and TRBJ1-1; possible D gene TRBD1, 6 bases. Germline V gives CDR1 SQVTM, CDR2 ANQGSEA. Trimming left V 4 bases short and J 1 base short, with 10 bases between. The CDR3 covers 13 residues. CDR3 DNA: TGCAGCGTTGTGCGACAGGCGAACACTGAAGCTTTCTTT. Its translation: CSVVRQANTEAFF.

This clone was counted between two and nine times. This CDR3 reads CASSRREVTDTQYF. CDR3 DNA sequence: TGTGCCAGCAGCCGCCGGGAAGTCACAGATACGCAGTATTTT. V gene TRBV4-2 combines with J gene TRBJ2-3, with a tentative D call TRBD2 (5 bases). The germline V and J ends were trimmed by 4 bases and 2 bases, with 10 bases remaining between them. The germline CDR1 and CDR2 sequences are LGHNA and YNFKEQ. This CDR3 region has 14 residues.

The genes are TRBV9 and TRBJ2-5; TRBD1 aligns across 10 bases. J was trimmed by 0 bases and V by 3 bases; bases with no gene match: 2. This CDR3 has 15 residues. CDR1 and CDR2 from the germline V gene are SGDLS and YYNGEE. CDR3 nucleotide sequence: TGTGCCAGCAGCGCGGGACAGGGGTACCAAGAGACCCAGTACTTC. Translating it yields CASSAGQGYQETQYF. Together with reference TRBV9 and TRBJ2-5, the CDR3 gives the full variable domain: DSGVTQTPKHLITATGQRVTLRCSPRSGDLSVYWYQQSLDQGLQFLIQYYNGEERAKGNILERFSAQQFPDLHSELNLSSLELGDSALYFCASSAGQGYQETQYFGPGTRLLVL.

The rearrangement joins TRBV7-6 to TRBJ1-4; a possible D gene is TRBD1 (5 bases). Between the trimmed V and J ends, which lost 2 bases and 7 bases, there was a span of 11 bases. This CDR3 is 14 amino acids long. CDR1 is SGHVS and CDR2 is FNYEAQ in the germline V gene. The CDR3 DNA is TGTGCCAGCAGCTTAAAAGCAGGGCCTGAAAAACTGTTTTTT. Protein product: CASSLKAGPEKLFF.

The chain links TRBV11-2 to TRBJ1-5; D is possibly TRBD1 (5 bases). Germline-derived CDR1 and CDR2 are SGHAT and FQNNGV. The CDR3 covers 13 residues. Deletions cut 5 bases from V and 4 bases from J, with 9 bases between. The CDR3 DNA reads TGTGCCAGCAGCGACGGGGGAAATCAGCCCCAGCATTTT. It specifies CASSDGGNQPQHF. The full variable domain, completed using reference TRBV11-2 and TRBJ1-5, is EAGVAQSPRYKIIEKRQSVAFWCNPISGHATLYWYQQILGQGPKLLIQFQNNGVVDDSQLPKDRFSAERLKGVDSTLKIQPAKLEDSAVYLCASSDGGNQPQHFGDGTRLSIL.

The chain has TRBV7-6 and TRBJ1-5; 7 positions agree with TRBD1. CDR1 and CDR2 from the germline V gene are SGHVS and FNYEAQ. The ends lost 6 bases at V and 4 bases at J; junction bases unmatched: 12. The CDR3 spans 16 residues. In DNA, the CDR3 is TGTGCCAGCAGTCGTACTTCTGACAGGGCGAATCAGCCCCAGCATTTT. Protein: CASSRTSDRANQPQHF. Full variable domain (missing parts from reference TRBV7-6 and TRBJ1-5): GAGVSQSPRYKVTKRGQDVALRCDPISGHVSLYWYRQALGQGPEFLTYFNYEAQQDKSGLPNDRFSAERPEGSISTLTIQRTEQRDSAMYRCASSRTSDRANQPQHFGDGTRLSIL.

The chain has TRBV7-2 and TRBJ1-3; the match to TRBD1 covers 7 bases. The CDR3 runs 14 residues. The germline V gene encodes CDR1 SGHTA and CDR2 FQGNSA. J gave up 7 bases and V 4 bases, and 7 bases lay outside the gene matches. The CDR3 DNA reads TGTGCCAGCAGCTCGGGACAGATCTTGAACACCATATATTTT. The encoded protein is CASSSGQILNTIYF.

This clone has just a few counts. The chain carries TRBV5-1 and TRBJ2-1; a weak D match, TRBD1 (7 bases). The CDR3 is made up of 15 amino acids. The V end was cut by 0 bases, the J end by 4 bases, with 11 bases between. Germline CDR1 and CDR2: SGHRS and YFSETQ. CDR3 nucleotide sequence: TGCGCCAGCAGCTTGGGCGGGACAGTTTACAATGAGCAGTTCTTC. It specifies CASSLGGTVYNEQFF.

The CDR3 bases are TGCGCCAGCAGCAAGAACCCGACAGGGGACCCCTACGAGCAGTACTTC. This gives the protein CASSKNPTGDPYEQYF. This chain uses TRBV5-1 with TRBJ2-7, with 8 bases aligning to TRBD1. Per the germline V gene, CDR1 is SGHRS and CDR2 is YFSETQ. CDR3 length equals 16 residues. V shed 4 bases, J shed 2 bases, and the junction held 11 bases outside the gene matches.

The chain joins TRBV4-3 to TRBJ1-2, with TRBD1 matching 8 bases. Germline V gene lookup returns CDR1 LGHNA and CDR2 YSLEER. Trimming took 0 bases from V and 5 from J; bases not matched to a gene: 5. This CDR3 is 15 amino acids long. CDR3 amino acids: CASSQERQGWYGYTF. The CDR3 region has the DNA TGCGCCAGCAGCCAAGAGAGACAGGGGTGGTATGGCTACACCTTC.

The chain employs TRBV5-8 and TRBJ1-5; TRBD1 matches 10 bases. J was trimmed by 4 bases and V by 0 bases; bases with no gene match: 7. This CDR3 is 17 amino acids long. In germline, CDR1 is SGHTS, CDR2 YDEGEE. CDR3 nucleotides: TGTGCCAGCAGCTTGGAGACAGGGGGCGACTCGAATCAGCCCCAGCATTTT. As protein: CASSLETGGDSNQPQHF. The whole variable domain, filled in from reference TRBV5-8 and TRBJ1-5, reads EAGVTQSPTHLIKTRGQQATLRCSPISGHTSVYWYQQALGLGLQFLLWYDEGEERNRGNFPPRFSGRQFPNYSSELNVNALELEDSALYLCASSLETGGDSNQPQHFGDGTRLSIL.

This clone appeared a few times. The chain combines TRBV19 with TRBJ2-5; 9 positions match TRBD1. Germline V gives CDR1 LNHDA, CDR2 SQIVND (reference sequence). The CDR3 spans 15 residues. Trimming at V came to 2 bases and at J to 5 bases, leaving 6 bases not matched to a gene. CDR3 sequence: CASSIRDRVGETQYF. The CDR3 region has the DNA TGTGCCAGTAGTATAAGGGACAGGGTGGGGGAGACCCAGTACTTC. The variable domain in full, completed from reference TRBV19 and TRBJ2-5, reads DGGITQSPKYLFRKEGQNVTLSCEQNLNHDAMYWYRQDPGQGLRLIYYSQIVNDFQKGDIAEGYSVSREKKESFPLTVTSAQKNPTAFYLCASSIRDRVGETQYFGPGTRLLVL.

This chain uses TRBV7-2 with TRBJ2-1; 7 bases fit TRBD1. V dropped 3 bases and J dropped 0; count of bases not matched to a gene: 2. Germline loops: CDR1 SGHTA, CDR2 FQGNSA. The CDR3 runs 15 residues. The CDR3 bases are TGTGCCAGCAGCTTTGCAGGGGGCTCCTACAATGAGCAGTTCTTC. Amino acid sequence: CASSFAGGSYNEQFF.

This clone showed up just a few times. The chain has TRBV10-3 and TRBJ1-1; tentatively, D is TRBD1 (5 bases). Per the germline V gene, CDR1 is ENHRY and CDR2 is SYGVKD. V was shortened by 1 base and J by 7 bases, with 10 bases between the two germline ends. The CDR3 runs 13 residues. The CDR3 nucleotides are TGTGCCATCAGTGAGTTTGGGCAGGGTGAAGCTTTCTTT. Amino acid sequence: CAISEFGQGEAFF.

This clone came up a few times. J is TRBJ2-5 and V is TRBV6-6, with TRBD2 matching 7 bases. This CDR3 comprises 16 residues. The trim removed 5 bases at V and 1 base at J, leaving 10 bases unmatched. Germline CDR1 and CDR2: MNHNY and SVGAGI (reference sequence). The CDR3 DNA follows: TGTGCCAGCAGTGCCCTCGGGCAGCGGGGCCAAGAGACCCAGTACTTC. It codes for CASSALGQRGQETQYF.

This clone has just a few counts. The chain has TRBV28 and TRBJ2-3; D is unresolved. CDR1 MDHEN and CDR2 SYDVKM come from the germline V gene. This CDR3 is built from 12 residues. Trimming cost V 5 bases and J 2 bases, with 5 bases left between them. The chain's CDR3 is CASSAVTDTQYF. The DNA for the CDR3 is TGTGCCAGCAGTGCAGTCACAGATACGCAGTATTTT.

V usage is TRBV2 and J usage is TRBJ2-3; possibly TRBD1 for D (6 bases). The CDR3 runs to 15 residues. CDR1 SNHLY and CDR2 FYNNEI come from the germline V gene. Trimming took off 6 bases at V and 1 base at J, with 14 bases between the two ends. CDR3 residues: CASSPTGRGTDTQYF. CDR3 nucleotides: TGTGCCAGCAGCCCTACAGGGCGGGGCACAGATACGCAGTATTTT.

The V call is TRBV5-4, the J call TRBJ1-2, with 10 nucleotides matching TRBD1. The CDR3 extends over 15 amino acids. V dropped 8 bases and J dropped 2; count of bases not matched to a gene: 9. The germline V gene encodes CDR1 SGHNT and CDR2 YYREEE (reference sequence). In DNA, the CDR3 is TGTGCCAGTCTCCGGGACAGGGGCGGGAACTATGGCTACACCTTC. Its protein product is CASLRDRGGNYGYTF.

This chain connects TRBV4-1 to TRBJ1-2, with a weak D call TRBD1 (5 bases). The length of the CDR3 is 16 residues. The germline V and J ends were trimmed by 7 bases and 4 bases, with 22 bases remaining between them. From germline, CDR1 is MGHRA and CDR2 YSYEKL. This chain's CDR3 is CASTLGATEEFYGYTF. CDR3 nucleotide sequence: TGCGCCAGCACCCTAGGGGCGACAGAAGAATTCTATGGCTACACCTTC.

In this sample, this clone turned up a few times. V usage is TRBV7-3 and J usage is TRBJ1-1, with D possibly matching TRBD1 (5 bases). Germline V gene lookup returns CDR1 SGHTA and CDR2 FQGTGA. Trimming shortened V by 3 bases and J by 2 bases, and 7 bases separated the two germline ends. CDR3 size: 13 residues. The CDR3 here is CASSFQGNTEAFF. The CDR3 region has the DNA TGTGCCAGCAGCTTCCAGGGCAACACTGAAGCTTTCTTT.

This clone was detected once. The J gene is TRBJ2-2, the V gene TRBV27; perhaps TRBD1 as D (7 bases). CDR1 and CDR2 (germline): MNHEY, SMNVEV (reference sequence). This CDR3 region has 15 residues. V lost 3 bases to trimming and J lost 7 bases, with 15 bases between them. The CDR3 loop is CASSFGRGVSGELFF. The CDR3 coding sequence is TGTGCCAGCAGTTTCGGCAGGGGGGTCAGCGGGGAGCTGTTTTTT.

The chain carries TRBV6-5 and TRBJ2-7, with 10 positions matching TRBD2. Trimming at V came to 6 bases and at J to 1 base, leaving 6 bases not matched to a gene. Germline lookup yields CDR1 MNHEY and CDR2 SVGAGI. The CDR3 covers 15 residues. CDR3 protein: CASRSASGRSYEQYF. DNA of the CDR3: TGTGCCAGCAGATCCGCTAGCGGGAGATCCTACGAGCAGTACTTC.

J is TRBJ2-3 and V is TRBV7-2, with 8 bases fitting TRBD1. Germline CDR1 reads SGHTA; CDR2 reads FQGNSA. The CDR3 has 15 residues. Trimming cost V 6 bases and J 3 bases; bases outside gene matches: 8. CDR3 protein: CASRRDRGWTDTQYF. In DNA, the CDR3 is TGTGCCAGCAGGAGAGACAGGGGATGGACAGATACGCAGTATTTT.